This is a list of T cell receptor beta chains from one sample in a study of blood T cell repertoires in COVID-19. Repertoires were generated with immunoSEQ multiplex PCR, while TCRdb's copy carries only in-frame clones and drops some. The table records a few hundred thousand clones, around 92% of them present only once. The sample comprised peripheral blood. These receptors were obtained from a woman in her thirties with COVID-19, enrolled during active disease. Each CDR3 is given with its conserved first and last residue. The D gene is left open where the match is weak. Clone size is not always given. Where it is, it says once, few, many or a class for expanded clones.

v_gene	j_gene	abundance	d_gene	CDR3nt	CDR3aa
TRBV5-1	TRBJ1-1	.	TRBD1	TGCGCCAGCAGCCTTAGGACAGGGAGAAGCACTGAAGCTTTCTTT	CASSLRTGRSTEAFF
TRBV4-3	TRBJ1-1	few	TRBD1	TGCGCCAGCAGCCTCTTCAGGGGGACTGAAGCTTTCTTT	CASSLFRGTEAFF
TRBV5-1	TRBJ1-2	few	.	TGCGCCAGCAGCTTCGGGAGTGGCTATGGCTACACCTTC	CASSFGSGYGYTF
TRBV11-3	TRBJ2-5	.	.	TGTGCCAGCAGCCGGGGGGCAGAAGAGACCCAGTACTTC	CASSRGAEETQYF
TRBV19	TRBJ2-3	.	TRBD2	TGTGCCAGTAGTTACATCCGGACTAGCGGGGGGAGCACAGATACGCAGTATTTT	CASSYIRTSGGSTDTQYF
TRBV10-3	TRBJ2-4	.	TRBD1	TGTGCCATCAGTGAAACAGGGGGAGCCAAAAACATTCAGTACTTC	CAISETGGAKNIQYF
TRBV9	TRBJ2-5	.	TRBD1	TGTGCCAGCAACATACAGGGGGACGAGACCCAGTACTTC	CASNIQGDETQYF
TRBV7-8	TRBJ1-5	.	TRBD1	TGTGCCAGCAGCTTAGGTACAGGGGGCAATCAGCCCCAGCATTTT	CASSLGTGGNQPQHF
TRBV7-9	TRBJ2-2	.	.	TGTGCCAGCGGTTCGAGCGTCAAAGGCACCGGGGAGCTGTTTTTT	CASGSSVKGTGELFF
TRBV28	TRBJ2-5	.	.	TGTGCCAGCACTCCCGGGAGCCGGGTGACCCAGTACTTC	CASTPGSRVTQYF
TRBV9	TRBJ1-4	.	TRBD1	TGTGCCAGCAGCGCACCGGGACAGGGTTATGAAAAACTGTTTTTT	CASSAPGQGYEKLFF
TRBV24-1	TRBJ2-5	.	.	TGTGCCACCAGTGAACAGGGTATCCAAGAGACCCAGTACTTC	CATSEQGIQETQYF
TRBV11-2	TRBJ1-2	few	TRBD1	TGTGCCAGCAGCTACGGACAGGGGTCTGGCTACACCTTC	CASSYGQGSGYTF
TRBV19	TRBJ2-2	.	.	TGTGCCAGTACCGTCGGGGGTACCGGGGAGCTGTTTTTT	CASTVGGTGELFF
TRBV4-2	TRBJ1-4	.	TRBD1	TGTGCCAGCAGCCCGGACAGGGTCTCCGAAAAACTGTTTTTT	CASSPDRVSEKLFF
TRBV3-1/TRBV3-2	TRBJ2-5	.	TRBD2	TGTGCCAGCAGCCAAGGGGCTAGCGGGGGGGCGGCTGGGCAAGAGACCCAGTACTTC	CASSQGASGGAAGQETQYF
TRBV2	TRBJ2-5	.	.	TGTGCCAGCAGGGCTACAGAGTACCAAGAGACCCAGTACTTC	CASRATEYQETQYF
TRBV5-4	TRBJ1-2	.	TRBD1	TGTGCCAGCAGACCTACAGGGGGCCCCTATGGCTACACCTTC	CASRPTGGPYGYTF
TRBV27	TRBJ2-5	.	.	TGTGCCAGCAGTTTATCCAGGTCACAAGAGACCCAGTACTTC	CASSLSRSQETQYF
TRBV5-6	TRBJ1-6	.	.	TGTGCCAGCAGCTTGGGCGGGGCGGTCCACTTT	CASSLGGAVHF
TRBV27	TRBJ1-5	once	TRBD1	TGTGCCAGCAGTTTTAACAGGGGGCTCAATCAGCCCCAGCATTTT	CASSFNRGLNQPQHF
TRBV5-1	TRBJ2-1	.	TRBD2	TGCGCCCGCAGCTGGGGGACTAGCGGGGGGCGGGACAATGAGCAGTTCTTC	CARSWGTSGGRDNEQFF
TRBV29-1	TRBJ2-2	.	TRBD2	TGCAGCGTTGAAGGCCTAGCGGGTAACACCGGGGAGCTGTTTTTT	CSVEGLAGNTGELFF
TRBV21-1	TRBJ2-2	.	.	TGTGCCAGCAGCGTAACAGGGTCCCCAATCAAACCTCGAAACACCGGGGAGCTGTTTTTT	CASSVTGSPIKPRNTGELFF
TRBV5-6	TRBJ2-3	.	.	TGTGCCAGCAGCTTGGCGGGGGTCAACTTCAACACAGATACGCAGTATTTT	CASSLAGVNFNTDTQYF
TRBV5-1	TRBJ2-1	.	TRBD1	TGCGCCAGCAGCTTGGGACAGGGGCCCGACTACAATGAGCAGTTCTTC	CASSLGQGPDYNEQFF
TRBV7-8	TRBJ1-2	.	.	TGTGCCAGCAGCTTAGTTCAATATGGCTACACCTTC	CASSLVQYGYTF
TRBV11-2	TRBJ1-1	.	.	TGTGCCAGCAGCTTTGTGCAGGGTTGGACTGAAGCTTTCTTT	CASSFVQGWTEAFF
TRBV15	TRBJ1-6	.	.	TGTGCCACCAGGGAGAGGGGGGGAGATAATAATTCACCCCTCCACTTT	CATRERGGDNNSPLHF
TRBV6-5	TRBJ1-6	.	TRBD1	TGTGCCAGCAGTATACAGGGGGCTAATTCACCCCTCCACTTT	CASSIQGANSPLHF
TRBV20-1	TRBJ1-1	.	.	TGCAGTGCCGCGGGAGGTGAAGCTTTCTTT	CSAAGGEAFF
TRBV6-5	TRBJ2-6	.	.	TGTGCCAGCCAGCGGTCTGGGGCCAACGTCCTGACTTTC	CASQRSGANVLTF
TRBV5-8	TRBJ1-5	.	.	TGTGCCAGCAGCTTGTCCAGACAGGAGATCAATCAGCCCCAGCATTTT	CASSLSRQEINQPQHF
TRBV6-5	TRBJ1-2	few	.	TGTGCCAGCAGTTACTTATTGGGGAGTAACTATGGCTACACCTTC	CASSYLLGSNYGYTF
TRBV19	TRBJ1-2	.	.	TGTGCCAGTAGTACGAAGACAGTTAACTATGGCTACACCTTC	CASSTKTVNYGYTF
TRBV2	TRBJ2-1	.	.	TGTGCCAGCAGTTCACAGGGATCCTACAATGAGCAGTTCTTC	CASSSQGSYNEQFF
TRBV3-1/TRBV3-2	TRBJ2-3	once	TRBD1	TGTGCCAGCAGCCCTCGGACAGGGACAGATACGCAGTATTTT	CASSPRTGTDTQYF